A single TCR beta chain is shown here with its context. Trimming stripped 4 bases from V and 6 bases from J, with 17 bases between. The CDR3 covers 15 residues. Germline assignment: CDR1 SGDLS and CDR2 YYNGEE. The entry originates in a study of blood T cell repertoires in COVID-19. Study as a whole: COVID-19 samples from acute and convalescent phases originated in the United States, Italy and Spain. T cells, B-cell-depleted T cells, or PBMCs supplied cDNA or gDNA.

Measured with immunoSEQ multiplex PCR; TCRdb has only the in-frame clones, and not every one. Of around 300,000 clones detected, around 90% appear once; the ten largest clones hold around 1%. The V gene is TRBV9, the J gene TRBJ1-3; no firm D call. Sequenced: PBMCs or T cells enriched from blood (not recorded which). The origin of this receptor is a woman aged 25 to 39 who had recovered from COVID-19. Written as DNA, the CDR3 is TGTGCCAGCAGCCCACAGACACTCACCGTAAACACCATATATTTT. Its translation is CASSPQTLTVNTIYF.